These T cell receptor beta chains were read from a single sample in a study of blood T cell repertoires in COVID-19. Measured with immunoSEQ multiplex PCR; TCRdb has only the in-frame clones, and not every one. Of over 75,000 clones listed, approximately 80% are singletons. Specimen: peripheral blood. All receptors come from a man in his 70s with acute or convalescent COVID-19. CDR3s leave out the opening cysteine and the closing phenylalanine or tryptophan.

>TRBJ2-7|TRBV6-1
ASSELLHGITYEQY
>TRBJ2-1|TRBV18
ASSPPGAGGLLDEQF
>TRBJ2-1|TRBV11-3
ASSLPASGKQF
>TRBJ2-2|TRBV18
ASSPGTGVTGELF
>TRBJ2-1|TRBV27
ASRTLDTAFEQF
>TRBJ2-2|TRBV6-5
ASKWPNTGELF
>TRBJ2-7|TRBV7-2
ASSQVDRDEQY
>TRBJ1-5|TRBV24-1
ATSDSRQGGNQPQH
>TRBJ1-1|TRBV5-1
ASSPTGTGGTEAF
>TRBJ2-1|TRBV6-4
ASSEGESYNEQF
>TRBJ2-7|TRBV23-1
ASSQSTLTSGSICEQY
>TRBJ1-1|TRBV18
ASSPPGTRNTEAF
>TRBJ2-3|TRBV3-1/TRBV3-2
ASSQGSGPTRYTQY
>TRBJ1-2|TRBV19
ASISTGVNYGYT
>TRBJ2-7|TRBV19
ASKRYSGDSYEQY
>TRBJ1-5|TRBV7-3
ASSPRGGGNFNQPQH
>TRBJ2-1|TRBV5-1
ASSYTGMNYNEQF
>TRBJ2-6|TRBV7-9
ASSLAGQGVFSGANVLT
>TRBJ2-1|TRBV19
ASSIGTSGSAEQF
>TRBJ1-4|TRBV30
AWSMVQGGGKLF
>TRBJ1-5|TRBV6-5
ASSTRWTNQPQH
>TRBJ1-1|TRBV5-1
ASSLGRSNTEAF
>TRBJ2-5|TRBV25-1
ASSEYAGGGETQY
>TRBJ2-2|TRBV7-2
ASSQTFLAGGPTGELF
>TRBJ1-4|TRBV12-3/TRBV12-4
ASSYVGGEKLF
>TRBJ2-7|TRBV9
ASSSRPGTGNEQY
>TRBJ1-5|TRBV27
ASSRGGHLNQPQH
>TRBJ2-3|TRBV25-1
ASATDRGRADTQY
>TRBJ1-1|TRBV6-5
ASSPQPGAGEAF
>TRBJ1-2|TRBV7-6
ASSPRSGASTGGYT
>TRBJ1-5|TRBV9
ASSVGGFHQPQH
>TRBJ2-3|TRBV7-2
ASSLGQGGNTQY
>TRBJ1-2|TRBV7-9
ASSPGGANYGYT
>TRBJ2-7|TRBV27
ASSSRRSGRTYEQY
>TRBJ2-1|TRBV18
ASSLGLAGGPVYNEQF
>TRBJ2-7|TRBV7-6
ASSISSGRGYEQY
>TRBJ2-1|TRBV2
ASRRSGGSYNEQF
>TRBJ2-7|TRBV30
AWSVRGQGVEQY
>TRBJ2-2|TRBV6-2/TRBV6-3
ASSPNPGTFYTGELF
>TRBJ1-4|TRBV15
ATSRDQGIGNEKLF
>TRBJ1-2|TRBV4-1
ASSHAGVEYGYT
>TRBJ1-2|TRBV7-9
ASSLVSVNYGYT
>TRBJ1-2|TRBV28
ASSPTRQVWNGYT
>TRBJ2-2|TRBV7-6
ASSLVGGGAAIGELF
>TRBJ1-2|TRBV7-9
ASSLSTGDGYT
>TRBJ2-5|TRBV7-9
ASSLPAGTSGWETQY
>TRBJ2-6|TRBV7-3
ASSPSPGANVLT
>TRBJ2-5|TRBV30
AWSAGDRDQETQY
>TRBJ1-5|TRBV2
ASSVSRFNQPQH
>TRBJ1-2|TRBV2
ASSDSYGYT
>TRBJ1-1|TRBV7-3
ASSPGQGRTEAF